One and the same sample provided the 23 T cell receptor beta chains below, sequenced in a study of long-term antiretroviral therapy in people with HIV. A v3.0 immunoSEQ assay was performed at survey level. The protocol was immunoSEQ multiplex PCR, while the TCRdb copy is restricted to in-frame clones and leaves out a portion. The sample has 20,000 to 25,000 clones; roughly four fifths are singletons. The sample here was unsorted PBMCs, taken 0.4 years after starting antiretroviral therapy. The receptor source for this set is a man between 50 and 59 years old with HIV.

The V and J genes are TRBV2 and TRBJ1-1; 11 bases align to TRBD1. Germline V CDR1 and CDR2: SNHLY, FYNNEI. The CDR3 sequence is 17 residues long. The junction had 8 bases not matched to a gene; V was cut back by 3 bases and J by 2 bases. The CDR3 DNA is TGTGCCAGCAGTGACCTCCGGGACAGGGGGATCAACACTGAAGCTTTCTTT. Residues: CASSDLRDRGINTEAFF.

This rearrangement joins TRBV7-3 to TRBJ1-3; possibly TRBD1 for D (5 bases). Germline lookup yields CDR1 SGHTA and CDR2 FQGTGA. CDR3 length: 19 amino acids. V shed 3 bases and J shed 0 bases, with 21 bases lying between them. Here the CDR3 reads CASSLRGPSLLPSGNTIYF. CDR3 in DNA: TGTGCCAGCAGCTTGAGGGGACCGTCCCTCCTGCCCTCTGGAAACACCATATATTTT.

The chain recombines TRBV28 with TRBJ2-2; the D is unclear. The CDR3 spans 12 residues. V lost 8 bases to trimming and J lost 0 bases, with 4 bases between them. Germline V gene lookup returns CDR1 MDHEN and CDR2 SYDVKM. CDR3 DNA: TGTGCCAGCGGAGCGAACACCGGGGAGCTGTTTTTT. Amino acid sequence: CASGANTGELFF.

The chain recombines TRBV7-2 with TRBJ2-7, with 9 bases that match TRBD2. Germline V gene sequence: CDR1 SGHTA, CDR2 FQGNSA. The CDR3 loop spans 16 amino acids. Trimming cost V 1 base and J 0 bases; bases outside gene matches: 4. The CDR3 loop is CASSLGLAGRSYEQYF. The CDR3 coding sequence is TGTGCCAGCAGCTTAGGTCTAGCGGGGCGCTCCTACGAGCAGTACTTC.

Written as DNA, the CDR3 is TGTGCCAGCAGCCGGGACAGGAGCTCCTACAATGAGCAGTTCTTC. This sequence encodes CASSRDRSSYNEQFF. The V call is TRBV5-4, the J call TRBJ2-1, with TRBD1 matching 8 bases. Germline lookup yields CDR1 SGHNT and CDR2 YYREEE (reference sequence). The CDR3 extends over 15 amino acids. V lost 4 bases, J lost 0 bases, and 3 bases stayed unmatched.

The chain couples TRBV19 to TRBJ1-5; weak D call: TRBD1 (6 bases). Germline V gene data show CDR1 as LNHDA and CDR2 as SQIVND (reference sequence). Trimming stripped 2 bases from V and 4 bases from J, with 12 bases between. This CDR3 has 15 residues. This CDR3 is CASSIFQGPNQPQHF. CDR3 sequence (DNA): TGTGCCAGTAGTATATTTCAGGGGCCTAATCAGCCCCAGCATTTT.

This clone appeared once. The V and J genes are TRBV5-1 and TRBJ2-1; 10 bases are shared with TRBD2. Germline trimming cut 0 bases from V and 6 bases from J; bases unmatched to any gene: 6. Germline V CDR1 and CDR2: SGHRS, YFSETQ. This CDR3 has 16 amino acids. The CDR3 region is CASSLAGSGGGNEQFF. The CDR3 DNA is TGCGCCAGCAGCTTGGCCGGGAGCGGGGGGGGCAATGAGCAGTTCTTC. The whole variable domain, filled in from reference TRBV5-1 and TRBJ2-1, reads KAGVTQTPRYLIKTRGQQVTLSCSPISGHRSVSWYQQTPGQGLQFLFEYFSETQRNKGNFPGRFSGRQFSNSRSEMNVSTLELGDSALYLCASSLAGSGGGNEQFFGPGTRLTVL.

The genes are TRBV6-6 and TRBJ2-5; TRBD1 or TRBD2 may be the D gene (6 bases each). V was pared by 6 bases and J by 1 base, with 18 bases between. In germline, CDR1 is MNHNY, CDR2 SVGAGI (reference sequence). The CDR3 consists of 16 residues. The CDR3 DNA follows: TGTGCCAGCAGCGGGGGCTCGGGAGCTCTCCAAGAGACCCAGTACTTC. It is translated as CASSGGSGALQETQYF.

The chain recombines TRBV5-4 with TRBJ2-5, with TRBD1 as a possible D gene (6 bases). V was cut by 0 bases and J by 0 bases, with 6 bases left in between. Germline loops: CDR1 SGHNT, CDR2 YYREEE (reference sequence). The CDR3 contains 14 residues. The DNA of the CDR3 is TGTGCCAGCAGCTTGGGGGGGCACCAAGAGACCCAGTACTTC. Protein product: CASSLGGHQETQYF.

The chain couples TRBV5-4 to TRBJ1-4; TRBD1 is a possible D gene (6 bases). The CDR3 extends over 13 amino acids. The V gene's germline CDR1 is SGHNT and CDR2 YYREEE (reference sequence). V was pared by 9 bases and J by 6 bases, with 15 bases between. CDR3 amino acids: CATTRGGDEKLFF. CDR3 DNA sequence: TGTGCCACAACCCGAGGGGGAGATGAAAAACTGTTTTTT.

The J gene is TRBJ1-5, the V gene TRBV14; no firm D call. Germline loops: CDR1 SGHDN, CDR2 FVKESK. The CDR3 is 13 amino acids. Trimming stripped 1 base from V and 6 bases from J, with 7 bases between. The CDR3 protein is CASSQGLAQPQHF. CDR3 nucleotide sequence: TGTGCCAGCAGCCAAGGGTTAGCTCAGCCCCAGCATTTT.

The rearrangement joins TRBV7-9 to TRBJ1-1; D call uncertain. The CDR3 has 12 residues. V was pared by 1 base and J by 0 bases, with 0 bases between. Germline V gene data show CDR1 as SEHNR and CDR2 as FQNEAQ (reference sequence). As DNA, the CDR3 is TGTGCCAGCAGCTTAGTGAACACTGAAGCTTTCTTT. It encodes CASSLVNTEAFF.

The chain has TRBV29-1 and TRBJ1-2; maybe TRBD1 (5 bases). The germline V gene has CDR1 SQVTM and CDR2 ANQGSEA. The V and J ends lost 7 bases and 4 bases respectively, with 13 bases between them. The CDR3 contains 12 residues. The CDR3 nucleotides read TGCAGCGATTTGAGGGGTCGCTATGGCTACACCTTC. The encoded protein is CSDLRGRYGYTF.

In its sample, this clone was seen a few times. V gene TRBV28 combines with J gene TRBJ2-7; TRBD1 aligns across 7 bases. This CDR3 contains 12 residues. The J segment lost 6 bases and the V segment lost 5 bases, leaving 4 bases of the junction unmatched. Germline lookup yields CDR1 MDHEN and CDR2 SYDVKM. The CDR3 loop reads CASSTRTGEQYF. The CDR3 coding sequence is TGTGCCAGCAGTACGCGGACAGGCGAGCAGTACTTC.

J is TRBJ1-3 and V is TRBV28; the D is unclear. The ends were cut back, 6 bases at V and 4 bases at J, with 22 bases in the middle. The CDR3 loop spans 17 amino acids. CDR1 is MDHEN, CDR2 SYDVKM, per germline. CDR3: CASRDRIGGPLGNTIYF. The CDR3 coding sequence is TGTGCCAGCAGGGATAGGATTGGAGGGCCACTCGGAAACACCATATATTTT.

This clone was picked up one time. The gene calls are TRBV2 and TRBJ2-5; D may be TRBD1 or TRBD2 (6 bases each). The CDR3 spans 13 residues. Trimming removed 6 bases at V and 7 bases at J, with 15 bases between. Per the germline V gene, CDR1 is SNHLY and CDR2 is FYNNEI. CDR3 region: CASRGGLRGTQYF. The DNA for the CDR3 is TGTGCCAGCAGGGGGGGTCTCAGGGGGACCCAGTACTTC.

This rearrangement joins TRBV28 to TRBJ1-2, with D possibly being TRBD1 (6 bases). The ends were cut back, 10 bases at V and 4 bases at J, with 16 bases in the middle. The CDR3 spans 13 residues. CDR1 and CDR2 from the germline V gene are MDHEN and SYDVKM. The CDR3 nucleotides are TGTGCCACTTTAACGGCCAGGGGCTATGGCTACACCTTC. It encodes CATLTARGYGYTF.

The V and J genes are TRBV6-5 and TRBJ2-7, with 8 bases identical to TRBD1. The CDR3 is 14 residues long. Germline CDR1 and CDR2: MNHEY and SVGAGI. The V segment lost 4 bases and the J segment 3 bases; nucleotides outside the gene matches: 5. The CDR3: CASSFPGGNYEQYF. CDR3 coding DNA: TGTGCCAGCAGTTTCCCAGGGGGCAACTACGAGCAGTACTTC.

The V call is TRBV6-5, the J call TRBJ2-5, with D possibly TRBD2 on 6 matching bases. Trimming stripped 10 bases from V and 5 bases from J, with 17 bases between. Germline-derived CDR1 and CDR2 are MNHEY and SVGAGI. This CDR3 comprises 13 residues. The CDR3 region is CATAAYRGETQYF. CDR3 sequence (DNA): TGTGCCACCGCGGCGTACCGGGGGGAGACCCAGTACTTC.

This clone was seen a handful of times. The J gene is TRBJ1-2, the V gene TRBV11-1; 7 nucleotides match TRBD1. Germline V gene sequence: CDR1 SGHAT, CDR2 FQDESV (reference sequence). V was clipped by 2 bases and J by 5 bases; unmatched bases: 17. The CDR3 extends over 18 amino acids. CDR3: CASSLREWTGGRGYGYTF. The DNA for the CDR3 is TGTGCCAGCAGCTTACGGGAGTGGACAGGAGGAAGGGGGTATGGCTACACCTTC. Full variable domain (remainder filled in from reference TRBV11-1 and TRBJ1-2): EAEVAQSPRYKITEKSQAVAFWCDPISGHATLYWYRQILGQGPELLVQFQDESVVDDSQLPKDRFSAERLKGVDSTLKIQPAELGDSAMYLCASSLREWTGGRGYGYTFGSGTRLTVV.

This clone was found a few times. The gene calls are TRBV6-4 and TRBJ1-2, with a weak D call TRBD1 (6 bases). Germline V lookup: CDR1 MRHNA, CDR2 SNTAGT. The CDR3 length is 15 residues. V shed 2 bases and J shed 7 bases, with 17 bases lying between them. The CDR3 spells CASSDGTSGAAGYTF. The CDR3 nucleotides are TGTGCCAGCAGTGACGGAACCTCAGGGGCGGCTGGCTACACCTTC.

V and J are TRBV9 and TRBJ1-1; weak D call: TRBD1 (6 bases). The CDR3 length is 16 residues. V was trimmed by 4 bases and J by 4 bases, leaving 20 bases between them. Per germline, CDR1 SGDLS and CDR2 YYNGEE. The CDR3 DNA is TGTGCCAGCAGCACCTCTTACAGGGTGGGGGGCACTGAAGCTTTCTTT. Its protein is CASSTSYRVGGTEAFF. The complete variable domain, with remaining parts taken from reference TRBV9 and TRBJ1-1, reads DSGVTQTPKHLITATGQRVTLRCSPRSGDLSVYWYQQSLDQGLQFLIQYYNGEERAKGNILERFSAQQFPDLHSELNLSSLELGDSALYFCASSTSYRVGGTEAFFGQGTRLTVV.

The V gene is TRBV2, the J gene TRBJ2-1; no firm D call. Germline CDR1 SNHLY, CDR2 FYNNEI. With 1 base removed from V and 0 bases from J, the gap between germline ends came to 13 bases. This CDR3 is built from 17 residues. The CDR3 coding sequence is TGTGCCAGCAGTGAAGGGCGAGGACCCTACTCCTACAATGAGCAGTTCTTC. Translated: CASSEGRGPYSYNEQFF.